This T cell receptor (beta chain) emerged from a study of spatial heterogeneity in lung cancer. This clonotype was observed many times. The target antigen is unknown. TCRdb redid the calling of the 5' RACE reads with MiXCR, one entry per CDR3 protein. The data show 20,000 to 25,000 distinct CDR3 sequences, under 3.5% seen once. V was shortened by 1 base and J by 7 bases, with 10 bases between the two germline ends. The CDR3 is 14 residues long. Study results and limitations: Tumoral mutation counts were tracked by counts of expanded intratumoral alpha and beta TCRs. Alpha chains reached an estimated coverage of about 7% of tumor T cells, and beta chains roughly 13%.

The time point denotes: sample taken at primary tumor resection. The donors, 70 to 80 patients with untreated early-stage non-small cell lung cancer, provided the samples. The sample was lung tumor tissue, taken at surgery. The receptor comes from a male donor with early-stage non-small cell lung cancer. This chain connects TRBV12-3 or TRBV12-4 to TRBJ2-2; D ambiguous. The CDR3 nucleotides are TGTGCCAGCAGTTTAGGTGGCAGGCACGGGGAGCTGTTTTTT. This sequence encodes CASSLGGRHGELFF.